This TCR beta chain was obtained from a study of blood T cells in healthy people across ages. General study points: It was held that diversity estimates obtained from one million T cells represented underestimates.

A sample-barcoded 5' primer and a J-beta primer mix were used in a second PCR of about 6 to 11 cycles. TCRdb called the 5' RACE reads again in MiXCR, with one record for every CDR3 protein. This sample has about 800,000 distinct CDR3 sequences, with roughly 50% found just once. This clonotype was counted between two and nine times. Antigen unknown. Germline loops: CDR1 SGDLS, CDR2 YYNGEE. This CDR3 region has 12 residues. Trimming shortened V by 0 bases and J by 8 bases, and 8 bases separated the two germline ends. The TCR sequence derives from a man under 40 in good health. The chain combines TRBV9 with TRBJ1-1; D gene unclear. The sequenced sample consisted of blood. The CDR3 nucleotides read TGTGCCAGCAGCGTAGGAGGCAAGGAAGCTTTCTTT. Its translation is CASSVGGKEAFF.